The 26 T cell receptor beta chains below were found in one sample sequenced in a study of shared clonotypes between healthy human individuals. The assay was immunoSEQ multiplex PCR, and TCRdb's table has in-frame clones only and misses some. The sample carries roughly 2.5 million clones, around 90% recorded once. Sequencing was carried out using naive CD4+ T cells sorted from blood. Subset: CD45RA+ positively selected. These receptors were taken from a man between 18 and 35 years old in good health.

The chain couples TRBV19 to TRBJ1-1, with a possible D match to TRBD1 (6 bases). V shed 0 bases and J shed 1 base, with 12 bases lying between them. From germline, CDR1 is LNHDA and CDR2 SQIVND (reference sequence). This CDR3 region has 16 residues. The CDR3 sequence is CASSIDRTGWNTEAFF. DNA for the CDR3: TGTGCCAGTAGTATAGATCGTACAGGGTGGAACACTGAAGCTTTCTTT.

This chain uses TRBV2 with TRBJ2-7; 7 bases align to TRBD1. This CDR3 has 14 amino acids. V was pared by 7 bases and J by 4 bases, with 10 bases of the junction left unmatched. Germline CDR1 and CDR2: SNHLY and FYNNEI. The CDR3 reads CASIPTGKRYEQYF. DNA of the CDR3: TGTGCCAGCATTCCGACAGGGAAACGATACGAGCAGTACTTC.

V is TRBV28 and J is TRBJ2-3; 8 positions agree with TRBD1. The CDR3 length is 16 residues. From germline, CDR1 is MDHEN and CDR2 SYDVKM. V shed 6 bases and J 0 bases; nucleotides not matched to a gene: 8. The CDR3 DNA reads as TGTGCCAGCAGGACGACGAGACAGGGGAGCACAGATACGCAGTATTTT. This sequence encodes CASRTTRQGSTDTQYF.

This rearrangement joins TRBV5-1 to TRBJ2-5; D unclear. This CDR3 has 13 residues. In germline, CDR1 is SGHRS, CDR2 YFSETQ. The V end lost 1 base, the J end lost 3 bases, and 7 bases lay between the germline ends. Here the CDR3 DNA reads TGCGCCAGCAGCTTGATGGGCGAAGAGACCCAGTACTTC. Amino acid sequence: CASSLMGEETQYF.

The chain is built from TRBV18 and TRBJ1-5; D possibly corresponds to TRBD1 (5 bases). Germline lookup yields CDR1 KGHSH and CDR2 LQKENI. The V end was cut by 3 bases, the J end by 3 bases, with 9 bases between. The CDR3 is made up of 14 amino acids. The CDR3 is CASSPGDLNQPQHF. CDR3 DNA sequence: TGTGCCAGCTCACCGGGGGACCTCAATCAGCCCCAGCATTTT.

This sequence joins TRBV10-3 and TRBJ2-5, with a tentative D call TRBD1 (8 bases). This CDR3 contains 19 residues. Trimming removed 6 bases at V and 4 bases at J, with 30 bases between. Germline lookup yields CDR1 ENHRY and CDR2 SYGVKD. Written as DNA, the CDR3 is TGTGCCATCAGCCGACAGGGGCCCATGGCGGGGGTAACGGTAGAGACCCAGTACTTC. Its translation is CAISRQGPMAGVTVETQYF.

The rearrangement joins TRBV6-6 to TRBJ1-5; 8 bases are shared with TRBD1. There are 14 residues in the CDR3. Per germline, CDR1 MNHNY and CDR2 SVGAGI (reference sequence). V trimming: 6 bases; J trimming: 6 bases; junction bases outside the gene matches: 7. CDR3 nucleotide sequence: TGTGCCAGCAGAGGCCAGGGACAGGTTCAGCCCCAGCATTTT. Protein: CASRGQGQVQPQHF.

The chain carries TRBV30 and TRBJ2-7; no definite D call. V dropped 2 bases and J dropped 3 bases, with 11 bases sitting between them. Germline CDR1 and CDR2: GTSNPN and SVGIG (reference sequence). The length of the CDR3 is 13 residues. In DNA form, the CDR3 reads TGTGCCTGGAGTCCCGTAATCCACTACGAGCAGTACTTC. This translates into CAWSPVIHYEQYF.

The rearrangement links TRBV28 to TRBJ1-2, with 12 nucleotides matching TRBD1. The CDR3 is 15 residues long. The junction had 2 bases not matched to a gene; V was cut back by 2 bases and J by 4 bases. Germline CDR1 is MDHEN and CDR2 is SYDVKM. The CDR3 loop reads CASSLGDRGLYGYTF. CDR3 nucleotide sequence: TGTGCCAGCAGTTTAGGGGACAGGGGGCTCTATGGCTACACCTTC.

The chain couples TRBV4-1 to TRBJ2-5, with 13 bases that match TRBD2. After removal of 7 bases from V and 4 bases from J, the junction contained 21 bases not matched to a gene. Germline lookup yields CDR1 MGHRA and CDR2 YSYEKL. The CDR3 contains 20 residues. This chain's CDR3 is CASTSRGVTSGGQRGETQYF. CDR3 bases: TGCGCCAGCACCTCGAGGGGTGTGACTAGCGGGGGGCAGCGGGGAGAGACCCAGTACTTC.

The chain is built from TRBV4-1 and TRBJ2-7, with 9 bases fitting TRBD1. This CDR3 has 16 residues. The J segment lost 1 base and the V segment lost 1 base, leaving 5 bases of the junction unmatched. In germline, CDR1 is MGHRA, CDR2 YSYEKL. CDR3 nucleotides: TGCGCCAGCAGCCAAGGCCGGGGACAGGGATCCTACGAGCAGTACTTC. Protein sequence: CASSQGRGQGSYEQYF.

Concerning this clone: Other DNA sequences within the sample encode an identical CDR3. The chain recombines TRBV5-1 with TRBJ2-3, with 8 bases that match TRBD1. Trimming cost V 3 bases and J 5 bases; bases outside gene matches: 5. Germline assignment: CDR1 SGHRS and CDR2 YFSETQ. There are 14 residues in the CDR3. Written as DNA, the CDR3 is TGCGCCAGCAGCTCCGGGACAGGTGGAGATACGCAGTATTTT. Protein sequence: CASSSGTGGDTQYF. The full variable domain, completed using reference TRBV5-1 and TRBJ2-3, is KAGVTQTPRYLIKTRGQQVTLSCSPISGHRSVSWYQQTPGQGLQFLFEYFSETQRNKGNFPGRFSGRQFSNSRSEMNVSTLELGDSALYLCASSSGTGGDTQYFGPGTRLTVL.

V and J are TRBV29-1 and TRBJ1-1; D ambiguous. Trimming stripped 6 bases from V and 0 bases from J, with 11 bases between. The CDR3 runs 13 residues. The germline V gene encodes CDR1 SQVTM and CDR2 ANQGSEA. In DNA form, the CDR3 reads TGCAGCGTAAAGCCGGGTCTGAACACTGAAGCTTTCTTT. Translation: CSVKPGLNTEAFF.

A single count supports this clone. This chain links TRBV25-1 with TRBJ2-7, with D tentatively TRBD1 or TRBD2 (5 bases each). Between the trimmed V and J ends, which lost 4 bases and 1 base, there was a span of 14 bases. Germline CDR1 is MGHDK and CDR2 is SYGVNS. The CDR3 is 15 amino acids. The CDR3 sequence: CASSVGRIPSYEQYF. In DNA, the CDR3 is TGTGCCAGCAGTGTGGGACGTATACCTTCCTACGAGCAGTACTTC.

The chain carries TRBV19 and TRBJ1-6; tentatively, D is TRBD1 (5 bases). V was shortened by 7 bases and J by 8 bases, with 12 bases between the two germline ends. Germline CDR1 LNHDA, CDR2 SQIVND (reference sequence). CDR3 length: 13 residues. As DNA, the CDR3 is TGTGCCAGTACCTCCTCCAGGGATTCACCCCTCCACTTT. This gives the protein CASTSSRDSPLHF.

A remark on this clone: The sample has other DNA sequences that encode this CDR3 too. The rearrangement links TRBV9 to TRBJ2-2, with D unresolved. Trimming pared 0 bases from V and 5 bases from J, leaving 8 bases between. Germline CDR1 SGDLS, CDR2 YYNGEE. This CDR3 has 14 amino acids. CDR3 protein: CASSVAAGTGELFF. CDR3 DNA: TGTGCCAGCAGCGTAGCGGCCGGAACCGGGGAGCTGTTTTTT.

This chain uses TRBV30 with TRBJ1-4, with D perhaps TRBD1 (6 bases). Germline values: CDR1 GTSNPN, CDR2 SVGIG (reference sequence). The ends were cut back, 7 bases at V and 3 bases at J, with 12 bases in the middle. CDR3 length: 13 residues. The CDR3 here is CAFTGLPNEKLFF. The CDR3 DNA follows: TGTGCCTTTACAGGGCTCCCTAATGAAAAACTGTTTTTT.

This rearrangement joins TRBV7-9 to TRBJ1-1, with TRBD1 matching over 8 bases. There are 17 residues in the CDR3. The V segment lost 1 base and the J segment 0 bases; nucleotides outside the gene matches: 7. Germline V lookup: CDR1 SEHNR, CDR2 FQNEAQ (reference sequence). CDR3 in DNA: TGTGCCAGCAGCTTAGATCCTGGACAGGGACTGAACACTGAAGCTTTCTTT. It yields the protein CASSLDPGQGLNTEAFF.

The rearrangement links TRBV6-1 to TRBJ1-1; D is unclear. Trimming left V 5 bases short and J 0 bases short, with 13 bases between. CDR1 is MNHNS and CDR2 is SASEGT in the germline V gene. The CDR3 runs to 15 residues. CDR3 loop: CASSFSWGMNTEAFF. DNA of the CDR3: TGTGCCAGCAGTTTTTCATGGGGTATGAACACTGAAGCTTTCTTT.

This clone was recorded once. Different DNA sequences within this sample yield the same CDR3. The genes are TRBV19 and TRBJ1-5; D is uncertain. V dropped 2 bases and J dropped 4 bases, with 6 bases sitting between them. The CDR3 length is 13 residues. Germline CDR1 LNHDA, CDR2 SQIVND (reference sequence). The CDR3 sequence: CASSITRNQPQHF. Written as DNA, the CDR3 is TGTGCCAGTAGTATAACCCGGAATCAGCCCCAGCATTTT.

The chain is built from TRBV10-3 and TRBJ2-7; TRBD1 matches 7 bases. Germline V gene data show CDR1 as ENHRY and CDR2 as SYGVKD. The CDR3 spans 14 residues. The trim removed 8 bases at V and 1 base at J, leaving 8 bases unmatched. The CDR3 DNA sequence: TGTGCCATCTCTTCGGGGACAGATTCCTACGAGCAGTACTTC. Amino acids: CAISSGTDSYEQYF.

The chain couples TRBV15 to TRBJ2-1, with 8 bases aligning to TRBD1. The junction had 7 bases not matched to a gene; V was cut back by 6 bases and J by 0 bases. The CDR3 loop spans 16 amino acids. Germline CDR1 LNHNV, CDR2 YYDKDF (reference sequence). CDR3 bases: TGTGCCACCAGTATCGACAGGGGAAGCTCCTACAATGAGCAGTTCTTC. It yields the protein CATSIDRGSSYNEQFF.

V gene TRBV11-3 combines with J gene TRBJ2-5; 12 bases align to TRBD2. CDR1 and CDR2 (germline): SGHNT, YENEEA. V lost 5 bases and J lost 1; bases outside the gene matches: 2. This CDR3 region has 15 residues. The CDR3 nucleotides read TGTGCCAGCAGCCGGACTAGCGGGGCCCAAGAGACCCAGTACTTC. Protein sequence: CASSRTSGAQETQYF.

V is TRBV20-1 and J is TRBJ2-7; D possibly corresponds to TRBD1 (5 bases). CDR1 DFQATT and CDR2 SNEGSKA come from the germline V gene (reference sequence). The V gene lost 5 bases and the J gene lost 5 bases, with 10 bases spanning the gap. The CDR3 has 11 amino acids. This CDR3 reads CSAYIRDEQYF. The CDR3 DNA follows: TGCAGTGCTTACATCAGGGACGAGCAGTACTTC.

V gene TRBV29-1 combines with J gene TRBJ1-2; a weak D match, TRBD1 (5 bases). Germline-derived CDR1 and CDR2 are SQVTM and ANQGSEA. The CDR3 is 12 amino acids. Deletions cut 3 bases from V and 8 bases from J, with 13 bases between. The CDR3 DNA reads TGCAGCGTTGAGTCGACAGTGGAAGGCTACACCTTC. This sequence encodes CSVESTVEGYTF.

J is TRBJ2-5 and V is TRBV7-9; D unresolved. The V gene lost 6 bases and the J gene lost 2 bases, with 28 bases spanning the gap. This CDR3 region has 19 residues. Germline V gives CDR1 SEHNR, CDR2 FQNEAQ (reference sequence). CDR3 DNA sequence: TGTGCCAGCAGGAATTCCAGCCCGCAGGCTGACTTGGGGCAAGAGACCCAGTACTTC. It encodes CASRNSSPQADLGQETQYF.